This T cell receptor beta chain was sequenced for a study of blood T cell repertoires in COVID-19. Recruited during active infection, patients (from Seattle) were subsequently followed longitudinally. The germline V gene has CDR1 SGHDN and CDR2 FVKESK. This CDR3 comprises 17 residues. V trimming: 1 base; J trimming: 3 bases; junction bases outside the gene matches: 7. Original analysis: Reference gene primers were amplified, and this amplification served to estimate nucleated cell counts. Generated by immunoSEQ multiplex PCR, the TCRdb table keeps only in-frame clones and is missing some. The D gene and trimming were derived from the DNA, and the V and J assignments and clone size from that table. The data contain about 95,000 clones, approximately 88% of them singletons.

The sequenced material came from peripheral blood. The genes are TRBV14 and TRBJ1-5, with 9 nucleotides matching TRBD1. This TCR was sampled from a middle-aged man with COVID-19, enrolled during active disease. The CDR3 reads CASSQARGDRDNQPQHF. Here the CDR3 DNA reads TGTGCCAGCAGCCAAGCCAGGGGGGACAGGGACAATCAGCCCCAGCATTTT.